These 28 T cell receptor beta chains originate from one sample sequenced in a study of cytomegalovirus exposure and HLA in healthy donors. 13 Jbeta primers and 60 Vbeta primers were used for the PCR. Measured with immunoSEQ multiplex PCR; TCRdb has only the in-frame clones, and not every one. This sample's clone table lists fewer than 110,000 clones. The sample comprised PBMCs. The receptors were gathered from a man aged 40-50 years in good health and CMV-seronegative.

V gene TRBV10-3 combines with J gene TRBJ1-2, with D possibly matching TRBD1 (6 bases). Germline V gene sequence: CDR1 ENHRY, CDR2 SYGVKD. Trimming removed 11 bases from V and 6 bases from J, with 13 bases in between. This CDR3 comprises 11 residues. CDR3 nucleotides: TGTGCCTCGGGACAAGGGGATGGCTACACCTTC. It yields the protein CASGQGDGYTF.

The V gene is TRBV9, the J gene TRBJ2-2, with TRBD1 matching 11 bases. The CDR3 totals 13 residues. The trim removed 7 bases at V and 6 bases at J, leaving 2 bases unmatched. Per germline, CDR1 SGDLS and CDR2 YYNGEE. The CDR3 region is CASGQGAAGELFF. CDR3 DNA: TGTGCCAGCGGACAGGGGGCCGCCGGGGAGCTGTTTTTT.

In nucleotides, the CDR3 is TGTGCCAGCAGGGGGGCTGGTGGCAATCAGCCCCAGCATTTT. It specifies CASRGAGGNQPQHF. V usage is TRBV27 and J usage is TRBJ1-5; D might be TRBD1 (6 bases). CDR3 length: 14 residues. V was clipped by 6 bases and J by 2 bases, with 11 bases between them. CDR1 and CDR2 from the germline V gene are MNHEY and SMNVEV (reference sequence).

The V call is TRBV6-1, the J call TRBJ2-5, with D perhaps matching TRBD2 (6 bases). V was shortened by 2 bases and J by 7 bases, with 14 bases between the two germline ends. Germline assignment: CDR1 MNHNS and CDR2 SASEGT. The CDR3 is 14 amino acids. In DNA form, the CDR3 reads TGTGCCAGCAGTGAAAGGGCCCAGGAGGGGACCCAGTACTTC. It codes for CASSERAQEGTQYF.

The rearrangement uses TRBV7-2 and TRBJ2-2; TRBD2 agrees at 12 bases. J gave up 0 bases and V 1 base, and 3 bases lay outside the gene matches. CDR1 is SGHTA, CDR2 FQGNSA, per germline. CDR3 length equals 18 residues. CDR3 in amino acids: CASSLVLAGGTNTGELFF. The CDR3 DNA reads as TGTGCCAGCAGCTTAGTACTAGCGGGAGGAACGAACACCGGGGAGCTGTTTTTT.

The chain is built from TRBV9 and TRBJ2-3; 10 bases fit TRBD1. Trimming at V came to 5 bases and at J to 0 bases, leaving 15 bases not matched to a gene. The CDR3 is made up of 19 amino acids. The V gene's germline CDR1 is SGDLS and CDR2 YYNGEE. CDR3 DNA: TGTGCCAGCAGAGCCCAACCGGGACAGGGGCCCTCTAGCACAGATACGCAGTATTTT. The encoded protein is CASRAQPGQGPSSTDTQYF.

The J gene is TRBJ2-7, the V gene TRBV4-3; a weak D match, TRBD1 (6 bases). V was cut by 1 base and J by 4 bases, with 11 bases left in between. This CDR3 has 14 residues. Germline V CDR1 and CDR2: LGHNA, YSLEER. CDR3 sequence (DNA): TGCGCCAGCAGCCAAGTTCTGGGGGCGTACGAGCAGTACTTC. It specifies CASSQVLGAYEQYF.

Here the CDR3 reads CATRSGQVNQPQHF. In DNA form, the CDR3 reads TGTGCCACCCGGTCGGGACAGGTGAATCAGCCCCAGCATTTT. V is TRBV15 and J is TRBJ1-5; TRBD1 aligns across 8 bases. CDR1 and CDR2 (germline): LNHNV, YYDKDF (reference sequence). J gave up 4 bases and V 8 bases, and 7 bases lay outside the gene matches. The CDR3 totals 14 residues.

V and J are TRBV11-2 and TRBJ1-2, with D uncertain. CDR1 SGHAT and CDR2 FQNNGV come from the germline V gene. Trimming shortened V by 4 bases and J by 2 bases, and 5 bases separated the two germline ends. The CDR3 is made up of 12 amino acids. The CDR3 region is CASSSQNYGYTF. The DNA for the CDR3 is TGTGCCAGCAGCTCCCAGAACTATGGCTACACCTTC.

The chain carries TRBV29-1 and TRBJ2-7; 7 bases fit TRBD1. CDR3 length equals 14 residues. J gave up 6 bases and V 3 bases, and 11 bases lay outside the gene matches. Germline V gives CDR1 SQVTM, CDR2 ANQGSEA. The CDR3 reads CSVDQTGTFGEQYF. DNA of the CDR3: TGCAGCGTTGACCAGACAGGGACATTCGGCGAGCAGTACTTC.

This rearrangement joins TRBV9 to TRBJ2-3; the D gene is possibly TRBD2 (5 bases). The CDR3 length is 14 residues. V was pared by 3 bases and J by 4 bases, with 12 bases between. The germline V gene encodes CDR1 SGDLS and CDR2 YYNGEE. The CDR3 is CASSGASHSDTQYF. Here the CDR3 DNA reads TGTGCCAGCAGCGGGGCTAGCCATTCAGATACGCAGTATTTT.

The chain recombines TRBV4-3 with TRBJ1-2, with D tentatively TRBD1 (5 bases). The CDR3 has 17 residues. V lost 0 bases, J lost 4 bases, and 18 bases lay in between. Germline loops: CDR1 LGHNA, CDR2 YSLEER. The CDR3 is CASSQESRGLAIYGYTF. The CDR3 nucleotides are TGCGCCAGCAGCCAAGAGTCTAGGGGCTTAGCCATCTATGGCTACACCTTC.

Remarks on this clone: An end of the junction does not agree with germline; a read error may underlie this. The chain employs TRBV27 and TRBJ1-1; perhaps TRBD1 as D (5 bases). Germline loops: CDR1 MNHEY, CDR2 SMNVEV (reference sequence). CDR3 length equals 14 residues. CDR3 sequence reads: CASSLGSGNAEAFF. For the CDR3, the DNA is TGTGCCAGCAGTTTAGGATCAGGGAACGCTGAAGCTTTCTTT.

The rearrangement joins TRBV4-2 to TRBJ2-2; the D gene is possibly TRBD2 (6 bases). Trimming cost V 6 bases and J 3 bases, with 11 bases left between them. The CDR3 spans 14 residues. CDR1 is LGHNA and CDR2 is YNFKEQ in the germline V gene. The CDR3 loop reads CASRVAEDTGELFF. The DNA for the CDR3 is TGTGCCAGCAGAGTAGCGGAAGACACCGGGGAGCTGTTTTTT.

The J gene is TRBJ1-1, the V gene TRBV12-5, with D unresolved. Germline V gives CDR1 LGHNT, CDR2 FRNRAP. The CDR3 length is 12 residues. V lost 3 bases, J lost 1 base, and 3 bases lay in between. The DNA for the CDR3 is TGTGCTAGTGGTTTCGGGAACACTGAAGCTTTCTTT. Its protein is CASGFGNTEAFF. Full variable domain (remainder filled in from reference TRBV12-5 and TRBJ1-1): DARVTQTPRHKVTEMGQEVTMRCQPILGHNTVFWYRQTMMQGLELLAYFRNRAPLDDSGMPKDRFSAEMPDATLATLKIQPSEPRDSAVYFCASGFGNTEAFFGQGTRLTVV.

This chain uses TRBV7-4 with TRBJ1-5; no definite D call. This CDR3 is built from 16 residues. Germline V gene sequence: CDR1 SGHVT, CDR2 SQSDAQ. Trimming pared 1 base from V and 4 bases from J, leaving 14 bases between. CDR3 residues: CASSLEEGTHNQPQHF. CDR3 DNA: TGTGCCAGCAGCTTAGAAGAGGGAACCCATAATCAGCCCCAGCATTTT.

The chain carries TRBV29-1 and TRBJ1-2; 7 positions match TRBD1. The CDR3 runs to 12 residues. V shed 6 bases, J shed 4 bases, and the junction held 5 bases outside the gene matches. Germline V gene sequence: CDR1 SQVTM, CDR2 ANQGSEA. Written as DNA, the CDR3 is TGCAGCGTCCGACAGGGTCTCTATGGCTACACCTTC. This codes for CSVRQGLYGYTF.

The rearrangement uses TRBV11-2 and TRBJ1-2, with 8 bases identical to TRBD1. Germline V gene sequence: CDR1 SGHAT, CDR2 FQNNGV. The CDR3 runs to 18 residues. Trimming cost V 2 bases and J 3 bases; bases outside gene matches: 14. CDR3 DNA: TGTGCCAGCAGCTTAAAGCGACAGGGGTTAGTCTTTGACTATGGCTACACCTTC. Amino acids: CASSLKRQGLVFDYGYTF.

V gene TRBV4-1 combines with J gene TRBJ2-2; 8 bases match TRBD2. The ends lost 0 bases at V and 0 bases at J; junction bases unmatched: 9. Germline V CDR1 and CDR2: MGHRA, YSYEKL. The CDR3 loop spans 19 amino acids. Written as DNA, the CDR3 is TGCGCCAGCAGCCAAGACTTGTGGCGACTAGCGCCGAACACCGGGGAGCTGTTTTTT. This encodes CASSQDLWRLAPNTGELFF.

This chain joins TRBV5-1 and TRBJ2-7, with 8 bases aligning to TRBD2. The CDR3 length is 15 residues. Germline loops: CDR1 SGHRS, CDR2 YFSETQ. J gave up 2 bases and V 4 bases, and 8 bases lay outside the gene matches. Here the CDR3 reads CASSIGTRTAYEQYF. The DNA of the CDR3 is TGCGCCAGCAGCATTGGGACTAGAACGGCCTACGAGCAGTACTTC.

The chain's CDR3 is CASSLSQASQETQYF. The CDR3 DNA is TGTGCCAGCAGCTTATCTCAGGCCTCCCAAGAGACCCAGTACTTC. The chain is built from TRBV7-2 and TRBJ2-5; D not resolved. CDR1 and CDR2 (germline): SGHTA, FQGNSA. Trimming removed 2 bases at V and 1 base at J, with 11 bases between. The CDR3 is 15 amino acids.

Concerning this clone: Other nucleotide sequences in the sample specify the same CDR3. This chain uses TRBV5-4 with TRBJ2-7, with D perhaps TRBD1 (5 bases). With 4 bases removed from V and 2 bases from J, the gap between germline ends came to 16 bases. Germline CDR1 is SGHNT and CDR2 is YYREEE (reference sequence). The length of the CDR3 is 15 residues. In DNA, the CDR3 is TGTGCCAGCAGCCTGGATAGGGGCAGTGCCTACGAGCAGTACTTC. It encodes CASSLDRGSAYEQYF.

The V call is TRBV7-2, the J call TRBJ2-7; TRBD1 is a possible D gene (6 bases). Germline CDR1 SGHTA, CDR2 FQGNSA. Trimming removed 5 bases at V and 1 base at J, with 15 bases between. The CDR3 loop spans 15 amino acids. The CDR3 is CASSLTGVASYEQYF. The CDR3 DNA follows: TGTGCCAGCAGCCTGACAGGAGTCGCTTCCTACGAGCAGTACTTC.

The DNA of the CDR3 is TGCGCCAGCAGCCAAGACCGGGGGTCTCAAGAGACCCAGTACTTC. It translates to CASSQDRGSQETQYF. The chain links TRBV4-3 to TRBJ2-5; weak D call: TRBD2 (6 bases). V lost 0 bases and J 2 bases, leaving 10 bases between the germline ends. The CDR3 runs to 15 residues. CDR1 is LGHNA, CDR2 YSLEER, per germline.

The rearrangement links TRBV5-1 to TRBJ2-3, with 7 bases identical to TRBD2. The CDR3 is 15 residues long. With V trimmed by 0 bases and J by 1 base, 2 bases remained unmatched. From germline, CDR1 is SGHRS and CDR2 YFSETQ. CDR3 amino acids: CASSLALAGTDTQYF. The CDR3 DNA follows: TGCGCCAGCAGCTTGGCGCTAGCGGGCACAGATACGCAGTATTTT.

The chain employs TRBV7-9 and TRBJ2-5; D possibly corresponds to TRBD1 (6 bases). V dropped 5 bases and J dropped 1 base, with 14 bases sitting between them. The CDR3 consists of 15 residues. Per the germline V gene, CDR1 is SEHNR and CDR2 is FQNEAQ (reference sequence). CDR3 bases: TGTGCCAGCAGCACCCTGGGACATCTCCAAGAGACCCAGTACTTC. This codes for CASSTLGHLQETQYF.

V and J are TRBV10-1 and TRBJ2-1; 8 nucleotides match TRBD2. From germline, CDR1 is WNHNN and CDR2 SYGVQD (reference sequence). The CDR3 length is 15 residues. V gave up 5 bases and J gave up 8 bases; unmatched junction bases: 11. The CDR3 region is CASSFSGSDWDEQFF. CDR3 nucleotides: TGCGCCAGCAGTTTCAGCGGGAGCGATTGGGATGAGCAGTTCTTC.

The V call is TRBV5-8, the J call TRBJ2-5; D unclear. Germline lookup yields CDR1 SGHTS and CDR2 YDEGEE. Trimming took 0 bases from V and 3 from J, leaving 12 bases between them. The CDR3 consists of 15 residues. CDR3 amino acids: CASSLERSEKETQYF. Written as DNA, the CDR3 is TGTGCCAGCAGCTTGGAGCGATCGGAAAAAGAGACCCAGTACTTC.